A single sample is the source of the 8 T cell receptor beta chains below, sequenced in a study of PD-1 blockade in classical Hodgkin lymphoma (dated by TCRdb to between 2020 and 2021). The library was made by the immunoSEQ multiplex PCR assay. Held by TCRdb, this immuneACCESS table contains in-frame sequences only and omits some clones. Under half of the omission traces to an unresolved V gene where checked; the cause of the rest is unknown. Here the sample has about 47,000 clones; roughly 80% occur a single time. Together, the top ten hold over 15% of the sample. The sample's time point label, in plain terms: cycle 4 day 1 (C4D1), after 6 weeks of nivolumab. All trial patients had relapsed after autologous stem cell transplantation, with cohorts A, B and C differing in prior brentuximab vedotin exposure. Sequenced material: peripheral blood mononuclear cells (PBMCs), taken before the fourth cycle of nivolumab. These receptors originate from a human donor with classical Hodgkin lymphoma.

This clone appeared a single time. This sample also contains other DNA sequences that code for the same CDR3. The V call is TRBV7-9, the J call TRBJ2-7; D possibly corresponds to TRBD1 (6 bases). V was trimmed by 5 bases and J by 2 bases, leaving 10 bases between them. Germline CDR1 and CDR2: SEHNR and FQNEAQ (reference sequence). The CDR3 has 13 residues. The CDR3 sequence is CASSTDSPYEQYF. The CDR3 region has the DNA TGTGCCAGCAGCACGGACAGCCCCTACGAGCAGTACTTC.

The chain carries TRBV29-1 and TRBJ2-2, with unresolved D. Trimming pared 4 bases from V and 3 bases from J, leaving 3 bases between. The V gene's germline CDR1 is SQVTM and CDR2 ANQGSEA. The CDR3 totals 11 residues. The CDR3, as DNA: TGCAGCGTTGCCCACACCGGGGAGCTGTTTTTT. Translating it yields CSVAHTGELFF.

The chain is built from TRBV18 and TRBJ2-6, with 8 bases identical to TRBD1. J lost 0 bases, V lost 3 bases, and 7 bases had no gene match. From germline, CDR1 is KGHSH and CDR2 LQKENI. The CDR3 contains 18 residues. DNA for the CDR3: TGTGCCAGCTCACCGCGCGGACAGGGAAACTCTGGGGCCAACGTCCTGACTTTC. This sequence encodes CASSPRGQGNSGANVLTF. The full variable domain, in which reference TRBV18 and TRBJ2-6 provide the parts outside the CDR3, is NAGVMQNPRHLVRRRGQEARLRCSPMKGHSHVYWYRQLPEEGLKFMVYLQKENIIDESGMPKERFSAEFPKEGPSILRIQQVVRGDSAAYFCASSPRGQGNSGANVLTFGAGSRLTVL.

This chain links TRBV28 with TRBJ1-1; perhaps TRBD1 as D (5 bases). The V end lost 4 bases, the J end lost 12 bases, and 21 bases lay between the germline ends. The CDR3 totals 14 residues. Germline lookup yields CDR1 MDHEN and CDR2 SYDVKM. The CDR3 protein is CASSSPTPDRNTFF. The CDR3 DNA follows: TGTGCCAGCAGTTCGCCAACGCCCGACAGAAACACTTTCTTT.

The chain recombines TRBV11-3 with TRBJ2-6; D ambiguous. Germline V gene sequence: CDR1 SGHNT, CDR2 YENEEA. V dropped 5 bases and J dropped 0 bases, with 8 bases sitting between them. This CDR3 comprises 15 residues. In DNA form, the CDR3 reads TGTGCCAGCAGCCTATACCGCTCTGGGGCCAACGTCCTGACTTTC. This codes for CASSLYRSGANVLTF.

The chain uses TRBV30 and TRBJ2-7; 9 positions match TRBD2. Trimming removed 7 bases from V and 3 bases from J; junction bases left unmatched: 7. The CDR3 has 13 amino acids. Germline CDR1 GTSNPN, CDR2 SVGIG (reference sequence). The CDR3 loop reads CASRLAGIYEQYF. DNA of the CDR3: TGTGCCTCGAGGCTAGCGGGGATCTACGAGCAGTACTTC.

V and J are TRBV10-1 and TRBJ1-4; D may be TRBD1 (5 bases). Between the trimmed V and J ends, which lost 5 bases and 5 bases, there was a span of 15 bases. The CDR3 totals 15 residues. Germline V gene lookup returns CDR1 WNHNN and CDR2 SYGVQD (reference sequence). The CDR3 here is CASSLPGRLNEKLFF. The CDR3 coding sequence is TGCGCCAGCAGTCTTCCGGGACGGTTGAATGAAAAACTGTTTTTT.

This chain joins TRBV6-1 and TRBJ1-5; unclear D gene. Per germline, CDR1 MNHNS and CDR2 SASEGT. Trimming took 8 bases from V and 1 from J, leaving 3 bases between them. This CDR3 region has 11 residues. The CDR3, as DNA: TGTGCCAGCGGCAGCAATCAGCCCCAGCATTTT. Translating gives CASGSNQPQHF.